This passage covers 30 T cell receptor beta chains from one sample sequenced in a study of cytomegalovirus exposure and HLA in healthy donors. PCR amplification relied on 60 Vbeta primers (plus 13 Jbeta primers). Data came from immunoSEQ multiplex PCR; TCRdb stores just in-frame clones and leaves some out. The repertoire consists of around 120,000 clones, with roughly 82% occurring once and the leading ten covering roughly 1.2%. Sequences were obtained from PBMCs. These receptors were obtained from a boy under 18 in good health and CMV-seronegative.

This sequence joins TRBV15 and TRBJ2-7, with a possible D match to TRBD2 (5 bases). The V and J ends lost 1 base and 1 base respectively, with 5 bases between them. This CDR3 region has 13 residues. Germline-derived CDR1 and CDR2 are LNHNV and YYDKDF (reference sequence). The CDR3 DNA reads as TGTGCCACCAGCAGAGCGGGGTCCTACGAGCAGTACTTC. Its protein product is CATSRAGSYEQYF.

This clone was seen a few times. The V gene is TRBV30, the J gene TRBJ1-2; D is unclear. V gave up 3 bases and J gave up 8 bases, with 13 bases separating them. This CDR3 contains 12 residues. Per germline, CDR1 GTSNPN and CDR2 SVGIG (reference sequence). Here the CDR3 DNA reads TGTGCCTGGAGCGCCGGCGGGATGGGCTACACCTTC. Its translation: CAWSAGGMGYTF.

This clone was seen just once. The junction departs from germline at one end; a sequencing error may be responsible. J is TRBJ1-1 and V is TRBV27; possibly TRBD1 for D (5 bases). The germline V gene has CDR1 MNHEY and CDR2 SMNVEV (reference sequence). This CDR3 comprises 11 residues. CDR3 in amino acids: CASRFGGEAFF. CDR3 DNA: TGTGCCAGCCGTTTCGGGGGTGAAGCTTTCTTT.

The chain recombines TRBV9 with TRBJ2-1; 9 bases map to TRBD2. The germline gives CDR1 SGDLS, CDR2 YYNGEE. The V and J ends lost 0 bases and 2 bases, in that order; junction bases with no gene match: 3. CDR3 length: 16 residues. The CDR3 DNA follows: TGTGCCAGCAGCGTAGACGCGGGAGGGCCCTACAATGAGCAGTTCTTC. Translating it yields CASSVDAGGPYNEQFF.

The V and J genes are TRBV29-1 and TRBJ1-1, with D possibly matching TRBD1 (6 bases). Germline CDR1 and CDR2: SQVTM and ANQGSEA. Trimming stripped 8 bases from V and 0 bases from J, with 13 bases between. The CDR3 has 13 amino acids. CDR3: CSYTQGMNTEAFF. The CDR3 DNA follows: TGCAGCTACACACAGGGTATGAACACTGAAGCTTTCTTT.

This chain joins TRBV6-1 and TRBJ2-7; D is ambiguous. Trimming removed 4 bases from V and 3 bases from J, with 7 bases in between. The V gene's germline CDR1 is MNHNS and CDR2 SASEGT. The CDR3 has 12 residues. CDR3 residues: CASSVNSYEQYF. The CDR3 nucleotides read TGTGCCAGCAGTGTAAACAGCTACGAGCAGTACTTC.

The chain recombines TRBV27 with TRBJ1-5; 11 bases line up with TRBD1. The CDR3 contains 14 residues. Trimming at V came to 6 bases and at J to 7 bases, leaving 5 bases not matched to a gene. The germline V gene encodes CDR1 MNHEY and CDR2 SMNVEV (reference sequence). CDR3 loop: CASSLGQGAQPQHF. The DNA of the CDR3 is TGTGCCAGCAGCCTCGGACAGGGGGCCCAGCCCCAGCATTTT.

This sequence joins TRBV11-3 and TRBJ2-5; a possible D gene is TRBD2 (5 bases). V was clipped by 7 bases and J by 2 bases, with 11 bases between them. The CDR3 contains 13 residues. Germline CDR1 is SGHNT and CDR2 is YENEEA. The DNA of the CDR3 is TGTGCCAGCACAGCGGACGATCAAGAGACCCAGTACTTC. This gives the protein CASTADDQETQYF.

In its sample, this clone was seen once. The chain joins TRBV7-8 to TRBJ2-3; 10 bases are a match to TRBD2. CDR3 length equals 16 residues. CDR1 is SGHVS and CDR2 is FQNEAQ in the germline V gene. After removal of 4 bases from V and 0 bases from J, the junction contained 4 bases not matched to a gene. The CDR3 DNA reads TGTGCCAGCAGCTCTTGGACTAGCGGTAGCACAGATACGCAGTATTTT. This codes for CASSSWTSGSTDTQYF.

This clone appeared a single time. The V and J genes are TRBV13 and TRBJ2-7, with D perhaps TRBD1 (6 bases). Trimming removed 2 bases at V and 2 bases at J, with 13 bases between. The CDR3 totals 15 residues. The germline V gene encodes CDR1 PRHDT and CDR2 FYEKMQ (reference sequence). The CDR3 bases are TGTGCCAGCAGCTTACCAGGGGCTAGAACCTACGAGCAGTACTTC. It codes for CASSLPGARTYEQYF.

This chain connects TRBV7-2 to TRBJ1-2; D is possibly TRBD1 (5 bases). The CDR3 length is 13 residues. V was cut by 1 base and J by 8 bases, with 11 bases left in between. Germline CDR1 is SGHTA and CDR2 is FQGNSA. The CDR3 protein is CASSLVRDGGYTF. CDR3 nucleotide sequence: TGTGCCAGCAGCTTAGTCAGGGATGGCGGCTACACCTTC.

This clone was detected only a few times. The chain carries TRBV30 and TRBJ2-1; 10 nucleotides align to TRBD2. This CDR3 has 16 residues. Germline CDR1 GTSNPN, CDR2 SVGIG (reference sequence). V dropped 0 bases and J dropped 5; count of bases not matched to a gene: 7. The CDR3 DNA sequence: TGTGCCTGGAGTGTAATCGGGCTAGCGGGGGACAATGAGCAGTTCTTC. Protein product: CAWSVIGLAGDNEQFF.

The chain carries TRBV18 and TRBJ2-2, with TRBD2 identical over 8 bases. J lost 6 bases, V lost 6 bases, and 6 bases had no gene match. The CDR3 covers 14 residues. The germline CDR1 and CDR2 sequences are KGHSH and LQKENI. The CDR3 DNA follows: TGTGCCAGCTCGGGACTAGTCGGTCCCGGGGAGCTGTTTTTT. It translates to CASSGLVGPGELFF.

The chain is built from TRBV5-5 and TRBJ2-5; TRBD2 agrees at 7 bases. This CDR3 region has 16 residues. V lost 0 bases, J lost 1 base, and 6 bases stayed unmatched. Germline CDR1 SGHKS, CDR2 YYEKEE (reference sequence). The CDR3 nucleotides are TGTGCCAGCAGCTTGGGGTGGGAGGGGTTCCAAGAGACCCAGTACTTC. This encodes CASSLGWEGFQETQYF.

For the CDR3, the DNA is TGCGCCAGCAGCCAAACCATCGGGTGCGAGCAGTACTTC. Its translation: CASSQTIGCEQYF. The gene calls are TRBV4-3 and TRBJ2-7, with D unresolved. The CDR3 is made up of 13 amino acids. V shed 2 bases and J shed 6 bases, with 11 bases lying between them. Germline lookup yields CDR1 LGHNA and CDR2 YSLEER.

This clone was counted a few times. The gene calls are TRBV2 and TRBJ2-7; no clear D gene. The CDR3 totals 12 residues. V shed 7 bases and J shed 1 base, with 8 bases lying between them. Germline CDR1 and CDR2: SNHLY and FYNNEI. This CDR3 is CASTTQSYEQYF. CDR3 in DNA: TGTGCCAGCACCACCCAGTCCTACGAGCAGTACTTC.

The chain employs TRBV13 and TRBJ2-5, with TRBD1 matching over 9 bases. This CDR3 is 18 amino acids long. Germline V CDR1 and CDR2: PRHDT, FYEKMQ (reference sequence). The J segment lost 5 bases and the V segment lost 5 bases, leaving 18 bases of the junction unmatched. CDR3 sequence: CASSLSLSPGTGWETQYF. For the CDR3, the DNA is TGTGCCAGCAGCCTATCCCTCTCCCCCGGGACAGGGTGGGAGACCCAGTACTTC.

V and J are TRBV7-8 and TRBJ2-4; 7 bases align to TRBD1. CDR1 and CDR2 from the germline V gene are SGHVS and FQNEAQ. Trimming cost V 3 bases and J 7 bases; bases outside gene matches: 3. The CDR3 has 13 residues. The CDR3 sequence: CASSFLQGNIQYF. For the CDR3, the DNA is TGTGCCAGCAGCTTTTTACAGGGGAACATTCAGTACTTC. Full variable domain (remainder filled in from reference TRBV7-8 and TRBJ2-4): GAGVSQSPRYKVAKRGQDVALRCDPISGHVSLFWYQQALGQGPEFLTYFQNEAQLDKSGLPSDRFFAERPEGSVSTLKIQRTQQEDSAVYLCASSFLQGNIQYFGAGTRLSVL.

The chain uses TRBV5-1 and TRBJ2-2, with 12 bases matching TRBD2. The CDR3 runs to 18 residues. Germline V lookup: CDR1 SGHRS, CDR2 YFSETQ. The trim removed 4 bases at V and 5 bases at J, leaving 12 bases unmatched. In nucleotides, the CDR3 is TGCGCCAGCAGCGGGGGCCCGGGACTAGCGGGTTTAACCGGGGAGCTGTTTTTT. This encodes CASSGGPGLAGLTGELFF.

This clone appeared a single time. V gene TRBV27 combines with J gene TRBJ1-1; no definite D call. The V gene lost 2 bases and the J gene lost 4 bases, with 8 bases spanning the gap. The length of the CDR3 is 13 residues. CDR1 is MNHEY and CDR2 is SMNVEV in the germline V gene (reference sequence). CDR3 sequence (DNA): TGTGCCAGCAGTTTAGGCCACCCCACTGAAGCTTTCTTT. Protein product: CASSLGHPTEAFF.

This chain uses TRBV10-3 with TRBJ2-1, with a possible D match to TRBD2 (5 bases). The V end was cut by 7 bases, the J end by 0 bases, with 16 bases between. Per the germline V gene, CDR1 is ENHRY and CDR2 is SYGVKD. There are 16 residues in the CDR3. CDR3 DNA: TGTGCCATCACGGACTTAGGGAAGAGCTCCTACAATGAGCAGTTCTTC. Amino acids: CAITDLGKSSYNEQFF.

This clone was seen more than once but under ten times. The chain joins TRBV7-6 to TRBJ2-3; D not certain. Trimming removed 3 bases at V and 1 base at J, with 8 bases between. CDR1 SGHVS and CDR2 FNYEAQ come from the germline V gene. The length of the CDR3 is 14 residues. For the CDR3, the DNA is TGTGCCAGCAGCTTTCAGCAGGGCACAGATACGCAGTATTTT. It is translated as CASSFQQGTDTQYF.

The chain couples TRBV7-3 to TRBJ2-2; TRBD2 aligns across 8 bases. The CDR3 is made up of 13 amino acids. CDR1 and CDR2 (germline): SGHTA, FQGTGA. The junction had 7 bases not matched to a gene; V was cut back by 10 bases and J by 6 bases. The chain's CDR3 is CATSTSDAGELFF. Written as DNA, the CDR3 is TGTGCCACTTCGACTAGCGACGCCGGGGAGCTGTTTTTT. Based on the CDR3 plus reference TRBV7-3 and TRBJ2-2, the full variable domain is GAGVSQTPSNKVTEKGKYVELRCDPISGHTALYWYRQSLGQGPEFLIYFQGTGAADDSGLPNDRFFAVRPEGSVSTLKIQRTERGDSAVYLCATSTSDAGELFFGEGSRLTVL.

The chain's CDR3 is CASSLGARDTQYF. DNA of the CDR3: TGTGCCAGCAGCTTAGGTGCTCGGGATACGCAGTATTTT. V is TRBV7-2 and J is TRBJ2-3; D not resolved. Germline lookup yields CDR1 SGHTA and CDR2 FQGNSA. CDR3 length: 13 amino acids. V was shortened by 1 base and J by 6 bases, with 8 bases between the two germline ends.

The chain recombines TRBV7-6 with TRBJ2-2, with 11 bases matching TRBD2. CDR3 length equals 16 residues. Germline V gene lookup returns CDR1 SGHVS and CDR2 FNYEAQ. Trimming removed 2 bases from V and 6 bases from J; junction bases left unmatched: 5. The CDR3 DNA is TGTGCCAGCAGCTTATTTCTAGCGGGAGGATCCGGGGAGCTGTTTTTT. Its translation: CASSLFLAGGSGELFF.

The chain recombines TRBV30 with TRBJ1-2; possible D gene TRBD1, 5 bases. The germline V and J ends were trimmed by 8 bases and 6 bases, with 16 bases remaining between them. CDR1 is GTSNPN and CDR2 is SVGIG in the germline V gene (reference sequence). This CDR3 region has 12 residues. The chain's CDR3 is CAGEPGYHGYTF. The CDR3 DNA is TGTGCCGGGGAACCAGGGTACCATGGCTACACCTTC. Based on the CDR3 plus reference TRBV30 and TRBJ1-2, the full variable domain is SQTIHQWPATLVQPVGSPLSLECTVEGTSNPNLYWYRQAAGRGLQLLFYSVGIGQISSEVPQNLSASRPQDRQFILSSKKLLLSDSGFYLCAGEPGYHGYTFGSGTRLTVV.

This clone was detected only a few times. Other DNA sequences in this specimen translate into the identical CDR3. The V and J genes are TRBV7-9 and TRBJ2-3; D is ambiguous. CDR3 length: 11 amino acids. Germline CDR1 SEHNR, CDR2 FQNEAQ (reference sequence). V lost 6 bases and J 2 bases, leaving 3 bases between the germline ends. The CDR3 loop reads CASSLTDTQYF. The DNA for the CDR3 is TGTGCCAGCAGTCTCACAGATACGCAGTATTTT. Looking up the rest from reference TRBV7-9 and TRBJ2-3 gives the full variable domain: DTGVSQNPRHKITKRGQNVTFRCDPISEHNRLYWYRQTLGQGPEFLTYFQNEAQLEKSRLLSDRFSAERPKGSFSTLEIQRTEQGDSAMYLCASSLTDTQYFGPGTRLTVL.

A single count supports this clone. The chain carries TRBV6-5 and TRBJ2-1, with 12 bases fitting TRBD1. Germline V gene data show CDR1 as MNHEY and CDR2 as SVGAGI. V shed 6 bases, J shed 7 bases, and the junction held 4 bases outside the gene matches. The CDR3 runs to 14 residues. The CDR3 DNA reads as TGTGCCAGCAGCCGGGACAGGGGGCAAAATGAGCAGTTCTTC. Translation gives CASSRDRGQNEQFF.

This clone was detected a few times. The gene calls are TRBV6-1 and TRBJ2-6; D unresolved. CDR3 length: 16 amino acids. The V end lost 1 base, the J end lost 4 bases, and 11 bases lay between the germline ends. The V gene's germline CDR1 is MNHNS and CDR2 SASEGT. This chain's CDR3 is CASSEDVKPGANVLTF. The DNA of the CDR3 is TGTGCCAGCAGTGAAGACGTGAAGCCCGGGGCCAACGTCCTGACTTTC.

This clone was detected once. The sample contains more than one DNA sequence encoding this CDR3. The CDR3 nucleotides read TGTGCCAGCAGGCCTAGCGGGGCCTACAATGAGCAGTTCTTC. Encoded protein: CASRPSGAYNEQFF. The J gene is TRBJ2-1, the V gene TRBV6-4; 9 nucleotides line up with TRBD2. The V segment lost 6 bases and the J segment 2 bases; nucleotides outside the gene matches: 2. This CDR3 is built from 14 residues. Per germline, CDR1 MRHNA and CDR2 SNTAGT.